This entry concerns a single TCR beta chain. There is no known antigen for this receptor. Base qualities are not provided; no much larger clone lies one nucleotide away. This specimen comes from a study of blood T cell repertoires in COVID-19 (dated by TCRdb to about 2020). Background on the whole study: Collaborator samples came from the United States, Italy and Spain and covered acute and convalescent phases of COVID-19. The prospective study material was composed of cDNA or gDNA derived from T cells, B-cell-depleted T cells, or PBMCs. Subjects who had been exposed to COVID-19, were actively infected with it, or had recovered from it provided the deeply sampled blood TCRbeta repertoires that made up the dataset. The repertoires were released in a freely available public database meant as a resource for research on the immune response to SARS-CoV-2. The samples were drawn from the first 160 participants of the ongoing ImmuneRACE study and from over a thousand subjects provided by 6 global collaborators. A de-identified subject ID, COVID-19 status, age in years and sex were almost always included in the sample metadata. Where available, HLA class I and class II types were taken from metadata supplied by the sample provider and were not determined by assay-based typing. What the authors observed across the whole study: The amount of clinical and demographic metadata varied by source and participant and was provided uncurated.

TCRbeta CDR3 regions were amplified from genomic DNA using the immunoSEQ Assay, a bias-controlled multiplex PCR. The paper's data handling went like this. The number of nucleated cells in each sample was estimated from the amplification of reference gene primers within the assay. Sequence reads were collapsed and filtered to measure the absolute abundance of every unique TCRbeta CDR3 rearrangement. For each sample, productive Simpson clonality was calculated as the square root of Simpson's diversity index over productive rearrangements. The table comes from immuneACCESS by way of TCRdb, which keeps in-frame sequences with V and J called. Part of the clones is missing from these tables; in studies checked, under half for an unresolved V gene and the rest for unknown reasons. V and J calls and clone size are copied from that table; D and trimming were computed from the DNA. The sample table contains hundreds of thousands of clones; only one count was recorded for about 90% of them. The top ten constitute about 3% of the sample.

One collaborating source in Seattle enrolled patients during active infection and followed them longitudinally through the course of disease. Each collaborating institution followed its own protocols to collect whole blood in K2EDTA tubes. For TCRbeta analysis, collaborator samples were shipped as frozen whole blood, as isolated PBMCs, or as DNA extracted from either sample type. This TCR was sampled from a woman aged 25 to 45 with COVID-19, enrolled during active disease. Sequenced input: peripheral blood.

Read as DNA, the sequence is TGTGCCTGGAGTGTAGGGACAGGAAGCTATGGCTACACCTTC. The translation is CAWSVGTGSYGYTF. The rearranged segments are TRBV30 and TRBJ1-2, and 8 junction bases match TRBD1. From a lookup of the germline V gene (reference sequence), CDR1 and CDR2 are GTSNPN and SVGIG. The CDR3 measures 14 amino acids from cysteine to phenylalanine. Here the CDR3 DNA is all that survives: 42 bases in frame from base 1. After removal of 0 bases from V and 4 bases from J, the junction retains 4 bases not matched to a gene.